These T cell receptor beta chains were read from a single sample in a study of T-cell reconstitution after alpha-beta-depleted transplantation in children. Via MiXCR, TCRdb re-called the PCR reads, giving one row per CDR3 protein. The sample lists about 58,000 distinct CDR3 sequences, approximately 46% seen once, with roughly 98% in the top ten. The source material was PBMCs, mostly from graft donor cells, sampled 360 days after TCRalphabeta/CD19-depleted stem cell transplant. These receptors came from a male patient between 5 and 17 years old who had a stem cell transplant for acute lymphoblastic leukemia, so the T cells may come from the graft donor. CDR3s include the opening cysteine and the closing phenylalanine or tryptophan. D genes are given only for firm matches. Clone size appears in some rows only: once, few, many, or a class for an expanded clone.

>-|few|TRBV12-3/TRBV12-4|TRBJ1-1
TGTGCCAGCAGTTTTTTGCAAAACACTGAAGCTTTCTTT
CASSFLQNTEAFF
>TRBD1|once|TRBV12-3/TRBV12-4|TRBJ1-5
TGTGCCAGCAGAGGGACAGGCAATCAGCCCCAGCATTTT
CASRGTGNQPQHF
>-|-|TRBV5-1|TRBJ2-5
TGCGCCAGCGGGGAAGGGAATTCGGAGACCCAGTACTTC
CASGEGNSETQYF
>-|few|TRBV12-3/TRBV12-4|TRBJ1-5
TGTGCCAGCAGTTTAGGAAGGCAGGGGTCCGTTCGACCCCAGCATTTT
CASSLGRQGSVRPQHF
>-|few|TRBV11-3|TRBJ2-3
TGTGCCAGCAGCTTAGGAGGGCAGGGAAGAGATACGCAGTATTTT
CASSLGGQGRDTQYF
>-|-|TRBV20-1|TRBJ2-7
TGCAGTGCTAGAGATTTCAAGGGGGAAACCTACGAGCAGTACTTC
CSARDFKGETYEQYF
>-|few|TRBV9|TRBJ2-3
TGTGCCAGCAGCCCATGGGGAGACACAGATACGCAGTATTTT
CASSPWGDTDTQYF
>-|few|TRBV12-3/TRBV12-4|TRBJ1-3
TGTGCCAGCAGTCGAGACGGACAGGGAAACACCATATATTTT
CASSRDGQGNTIYF
>-|-|TRBV9|TRBJ2-2
TGTGCCACCGGTTTAAACACCGGGGAGCTGTTTTTT
CATGLNTGELFF
>-|-|TRBV12-3/TRBV12-4|TRBJ2-7
TGTGCCAGCAGCTTTGACTACCCCTACGAGCAGTACTTC
CASSFDYPYEQYF
>-|few|TRBV12-3/TRBV12-4|TRBJ2-6
TGTGCCAGCAGTCCGGGCCTCTCGGGCGTCCTGACTTTC
CASSPGLSGVLTF
>-|-|TRBV12-5|TRBJ2-2
TGTGCTAGTGGTTTCGTAATGCGTTATACCGGGGAGCTGTTTTTT
CASGFVMRYTGELFF
>TRBD2|-|TRBV15|TRBJ2-2
TGTGCCACCAGCAGTGGGGGGGCCGGGGAGCTGTTTTTT
CATSSGGAGELFF
>-|-|TRBV20-1|TRBJ2-1
TGCAGTGCTAAAAAGGGATTCAATGAGCAGTTCTTC
CSAKKGFNEQFF
>TRBD1|-|TRBV24-1|TRBJ2-1
TGTGCCACCAGTGGGACAGGGGTCGATGAGCAGTTCTTC
CATSGTGVDEQFF
>-|-|TRBV7-9|TRBJ2-2
TGTGCCAGCAGCAGACCCGAGAACACCGGGGAGCTGTTTTTT
CASSRPENTGELFF
>TRBD2|-|TRBV2|TRBJ2-2
TGTGCCAGCAATATGGCTAGCGGGAACACCGGGGAGCTGTTTTTT
CASNMASGNTGELFF
>TRBD1|-|TRBV5-1|TRBJ1-1
TGCGCCAGCGGACGAGGGACAGGGATTTCTGAAGCTTTCTTT
CASGRGTGISEAFF
>TRBD2|-|TRBV20-1|TRBJ2-5
TGCAGTGCTAGAGATCAGATGACTAGCGAAGAGACCCAGTACTTC
CSARDQMTSEETQYF
>TRBD2|-|TRBV6-4|TRBJ2-5
TGTGCCAGCTGTGCCACCCCAGGGACTAGCGGGAGCCTCATAGAGACCCAGTACTTC
CASCATPGTSGSLIETQYF